This T cell receptor beta chain was profiled in a study of tumor-infiltrating lymphocytes in primary liver carcinoma. V shed 1 base and J 9 bases; nucleotides not matched to a gene: 6. The CDR3 has 14 residues. Germline CDR1 SGHAT, CDR2 FQNNGV. The input was 450 to 550 ng total RNA; TCR beta cDNA was made from it with a constant-region primer. Modified slightly, ARM-PCR produced TCR beta libraries over three nested multiplex PCR rounds. Forward primers for TRBV1-TRBV30 and a C-beta reverse primer served the first two PCR rounds, at approximately 10 cycles each. TCRdb fed the multiplex PCR reads into MiXCR, producing one record per CDR3 protein. In the table there are about 30,000 distinct CDR3 sequences, approximately 76% of which are singletons. Taking roughly 18-32 mg of unsorted bulk tissue, the authors co-extracted RNA and DNA. Separate regions, five per tumor, were sampled. This clonotype was recorded at least ten times.

The clonotype was recovered from a woman in her twenties or thirties with primary liver carcinoma and hepatitis B virus infection. This rearrangement joins TRBV11-2 to TRBJ2-1; 7 nucleotides agree with TRBD2. The source material was liver tumor tissue from sampling region 3. The subset denotes: tumor region T3, left-lateral pole. The CDR3 spells CASSLAGGRGEQFF. CDR3 nucleotide sequence: TGTGCCAGCAGCTTAGCCGGGGGGAGGGGTGAGCAGTTCTTC.